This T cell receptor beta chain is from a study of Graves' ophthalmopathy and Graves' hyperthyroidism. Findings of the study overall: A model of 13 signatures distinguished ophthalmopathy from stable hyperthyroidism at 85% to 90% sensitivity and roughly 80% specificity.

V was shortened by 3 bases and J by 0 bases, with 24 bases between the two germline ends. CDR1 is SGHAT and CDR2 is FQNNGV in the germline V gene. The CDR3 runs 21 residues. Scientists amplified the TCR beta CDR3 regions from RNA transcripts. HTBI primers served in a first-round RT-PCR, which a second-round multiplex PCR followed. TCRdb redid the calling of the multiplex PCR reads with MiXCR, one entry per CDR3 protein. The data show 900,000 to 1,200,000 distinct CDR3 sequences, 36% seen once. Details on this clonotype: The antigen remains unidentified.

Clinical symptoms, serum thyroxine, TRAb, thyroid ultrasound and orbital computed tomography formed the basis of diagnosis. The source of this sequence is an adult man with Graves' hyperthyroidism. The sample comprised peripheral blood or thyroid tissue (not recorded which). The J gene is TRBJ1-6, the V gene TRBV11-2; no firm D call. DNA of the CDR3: TGTGCCAGCAGCTTGCCCGAGGACGTGCTGTCCACGAGCTCCTATAATTCACCCCTCCACTTT. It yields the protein CASSLPEDVLSTSSYNSPLHF.